Shown below are 14 T cell receptor beta chains from a single sample sequenced in a study of human thymus T cells. The thymus tissue came from resections taken during corrective heart surgery. The table came from immunoSEQ multiplex PCR; TCRdb's copy has only in-frame clones and leaves some out. Of about 78,000 clones in the sample, roughly 97% are singletons; the top ten hold approximately 0.03%. Specimen: thymus tissue. Source of these receptors: a boy in the first two years of life with a congenital heart defect but otherwise immunologically healthy.

The chain combines TRBV7-2 with TRBJ1-2, with 10 bases lining up with TRBD1. Losses at the gene ends were 5 bases for V and 4 bases for J; bases not matched to a gene: 13. This CDR3 is built from 17 residues. Germline CDR1 and CDR2: SGHTA and FQGNSA. CDR3: CASSLRDPWTGGYGYTF. The CDR3 coding sequence is TGTGCCAGCAGCCTCCGAGACCCATGGACAGGGGGCTATGGCTACACCTTC. Supplemented by reference TRBV7-2 and TRBJ1-2, the full variable domain reads GAGVSQSPSNKVTEKGKDVELRCDPISGHTALYWYRQSLGQGLEFLIYFQGNSAPDKSGLPSDRFSAERTGGSVSTLTIQRTQQEDSAVYLCASSLRDPWTGGYGYTFGSGTRLTVV.

CDR3 DNA sequence: TGTGCCAGTCGACTTCGGGACAGACCAAACACAGATACGCAGTATTTT. Protein: CASRLRDRPNTDTQYF. This chain uses TRBV2 with TRBJ2-3, with 7 bases identical to TRBD1. V shed 9 bases, J shed 2 bases, and the junction held 14 bases outside the gene matches. The CDR3 spans 16 residues. Germline CDR1 reads SNHLY; CDR2 reads FYNNEI.

This clone has a single count. This sequence joins TRBV9 and TRBJ1-1; D gene uncertain. This CDR3 has 19 residues. V was pared by 3 bases and J by 2 bases, with 26 bases between. In germline, CDR1 is SGDLS, CDR2 YYNGEE. CDR3 coding DNA: TGTGCCAGCAGCGCGAGAGAAGAGTTCCTCGTGGGTAAAAACACTGAAGCTTTCTTT. Translated, it gives CASSAREEFLVGKNTEAFF.

The V and J genes are TRBV29-1 and TRBJ2-7; TRBD2 aligns across 8 bases. V shed 4 bases and J 3 bases; nucleotides not matched to a gene: 14. Germline CDR1 reads SQVTM; CDR2 reads ANQGSEA. CDR3 size: 16 residues. As DNA, the CDR3 is TGCAGCGTTGGATGGGGAGCGGCGGGAGGACACTACGAGCAGTACTTC. This gives the protein CSVGWGAAGGHYEQYF.

The chain carries TRBV4-1 and TRBJ2-7; 10 bases line up with TRBD2. J gave up 2 bases and V 4 bases, and 5 bases lay outside the gene matches. Germline CDR1 and CDR2: MGHRA and YSYEKL. The CDR3 extends over 15 amino acids. CDR3 region: CASSLALAGAYEQYF. Here the CDR3 DNA reads TGCGCCAGCAGCCTCGCGCTAGCGGGGGCCTACGAGCAGTACTTC.

This chain links TRBV6-1 with TRBJ2-3; tentatively, D is TRBD1 or TRBD2 (6 bases each). The CDR3 extends over 17 amino acids. V lost 1 base to trimming and J lost 0 bases, with 14 bases between them. The germline V gene encodes CDR1 MNHNS and CDR2 SASEGT. The CDR3 spells CASSEVGGGLSTDTQYF. The CDR3 DNA follows: TGTGCCAGCAGTGAAGTAGGGGGAGGACTAAGCACAGATACGCAGTATTTT.

V gene TRBV5-1 combines with J gene TRBJ1-5; D possibly corresponds to TRBD1 (5 bases). The CDR3 is 15 amino acids. Germline CDR1 is SGHRS and CDR2 is YFSETQ. Deletions cut 4 bases from V and 5 bases from J, with 16 bases between. Here the CDR3 DNA reads TGCGCCAGCAGCCCACAACCCGGGGACTATCAGCCCCAGCATTTT. Protein sequence: CASSPQPGDYQPQHF.

The chain links TRBV4-1 to TRBJ2-7; D remains unclear. The CDR3 contains 14 residues. V lost 5 bases to trimming and J lost 4 bases, with 15 bases between them. Germline-derived CDR1 and CDR2 are MGHRA and YSYEKL. The DNA of the CDR3 is TGCGCCAGCAGCTACAGACTTACTTCTTACGAGCAGTACTTC. Its protein is CASSYRLTSYEQYF.

The rearrangement joins TRBV5-1 to TRBJ1-2, with 8 bases identical to TRBD1. CDR1 is SGHRS, CDR2 YFSETQ, per germline. The CDR3 is made up of 18 amino acids. The trim removed 5 bases at V and 7 bases at J, leaving 22 bases unmatched. Here the CDR3 reads CASSPPSHQPGGKSGYTF. The DNA for the CDR3 is TGCGCCAGCAGTCCACCCAGCCACCAACCAGGGGGCAAGAGTGGCTACACCTTC. The entire variable domain, with the rest obtained from reference TRBV5-1 and TRBJ1-2, is as follows: KAGVTQTPRYLIKTRGQQVTLSCSPISGHRSVSWYQQTPGQGLQFLFEYFSETQRNKGNFPGRFSGRQFSNSRSEMNVSTLELGDSALYLCASSPPSHQPGGKSGYTFGSGTRLTVV.

This clone was found once. The chain carries TRBV10-1 and TRBJ1-5; TRBD1 agrees at 7 bases. This CDR3 spans 21 amino acids. The V gene's germline CDR1 is WNHNN and CDR2 SYGVQD (reference sequence). V lost 0 bases, J lost 0 bases, and 17 bases stayed unmatched. CDR3 sequence (DNA): TGCGCCAGCAGTGAGTCCCGGGTACAGACAGGGACCCGTTATAGCAATCAGCCCCAGCATTTT. It codes for CASSESRVQTGTRYSNQPQHF.

The chain is built from TRBV4-1 and TRBJ2-1, with 11 bases fitting TRBD2. CDR3 length: 14 amino acids. Germline trimming cut 8 bases from V and 3 bases from J; bases unmatched to any gene: 3. Germline assignment: CDR1 MGHRA and CDR2 YSYEKL. Written as DNA, the CDR3 is TGCGCCAGCGGGGGACTAGCGGTCTACAATGAGCAGTTCTTC. This encodes CASGGLAVYNEQFF.

The rearrangement links TRBV14 to TRBJ2-5; 9 bases are shared with TRBD1. The germline V gene encodes CDR1 SGHDN and CDR2 FVKESK. J was trimmed by 3 bases and V by 4 bases; bases with no gene match: 3. This CDR3 is built from 14 residues. The CDR3 coding sequence is TGTGCCAGCAGCCGAGGGACAGGGAAAGAGACCCAGTACTTC. Amino acid sequence: CASSRGTGKETQYF.

This sequence joins TRBV28 and TRBJ2-5; D is perhaps TRBD1 (6 bases). CDR1 MDHEN and CDR2 SYDVKM come from the germline V gene. CDR3 length: 18 residues. Trimming removed 6 bases from V and 1 base from J, with 24 bases in between. The CDR3, as DNA: TGTGCCAGCAGCTTGGGACAAGACCAGAACCCAGTCCAAGAGACCCAGTACTTC. Translation gives CASSLGQDQNPVQETQYF.

The chain has TRBV7-9 and TRBJ1-1; TRBD1 is a possible D gene (5 bases). This CDR3 has 15 residues. The germline V and J ends were trimmed by 6 bases and 7 bases, with 21 bases remaining between them. The germline V gene encodes CDR1 SEHNR and CDR2 FQNEAQ (reference sequence). The CDR3 spells CASRALSGTVIEAFF. The CDR3 DNA follows: TGTGCCAGCAGAGCATTGTCCGGGACCGTAATTGAAGCTTTCTTT.